This paragraph reports one TCR beta chain. Antigen unknown. These data belong to a study of blood T cells in healthy people across ages. General study points: Calculation of diversity from one million T cells yielded estimates considered to be underestimates.

CDR3 size: 16 residues. Germline CDR1 reads MDHEN; CDR2 reads SYDVKM. V was trimmed by 4 bases and J by 13 bases, leaving 23 bases between them. A sample-barcoded 5' primer and a J-beta primer mix were used in a second PCR of about 7 to 11 cycles. TCRdb re-called the 5' RACE reads through MiXCR, storing one row per CDR3 protein. The repertoire consists of 2 million or so distinct CDR3 sequences, with less than 50% occurring once and the leading ten covering less than 2.5%. This chain uses TRBV28 with TRBJ1-6; D perhaps matches TRBD1 (6 bases). The material sequenced was blood. This receptor was identified in a woman in her 40s in good health. The CDR3 here is CASSSLTGAGVDPLHF. Here the CDR3 DNA reads TGTGCCAGCAGTTCTTTGACAGGCGCCGGCGTGGACCCCCTCCACTTT.